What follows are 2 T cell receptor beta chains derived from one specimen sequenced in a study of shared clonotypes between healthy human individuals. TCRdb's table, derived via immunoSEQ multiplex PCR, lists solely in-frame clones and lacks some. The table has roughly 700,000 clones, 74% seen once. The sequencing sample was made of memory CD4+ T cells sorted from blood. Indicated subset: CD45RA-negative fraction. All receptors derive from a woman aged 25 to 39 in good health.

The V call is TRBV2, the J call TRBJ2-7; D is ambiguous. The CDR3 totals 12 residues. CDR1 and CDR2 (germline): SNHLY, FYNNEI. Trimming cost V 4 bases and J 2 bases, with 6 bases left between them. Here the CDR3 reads CASSGNPYEQYF. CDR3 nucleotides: TGTGCCAGCAGTGGTAATCCCTACGAGCAGTACTTC. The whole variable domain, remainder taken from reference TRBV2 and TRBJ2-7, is EPEVTQTPSHQVTQMGQEVILRCVPISNHLYFYWYRQILGQKVEFLVSFYNNEISEKSEIFDDQFSVERPDGSNFTLKIRSTKLEDSAMYFCASSGNPYEQYFGPGTRLTVT.

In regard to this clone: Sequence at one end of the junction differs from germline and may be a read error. The CDR3 region has the DNA TGTGCCAGCGGCCACAGGGTAATATCCTTC. Amino acids: CASGHRVISF. V usage is TRBV28 and J usage is TRBJ1-2, with a possible D match to TRBD1 (6 bases). The CDR3 length is 10 residues. Germline CDR1 reads MDHEN; CDR2 reads SYDVKM.